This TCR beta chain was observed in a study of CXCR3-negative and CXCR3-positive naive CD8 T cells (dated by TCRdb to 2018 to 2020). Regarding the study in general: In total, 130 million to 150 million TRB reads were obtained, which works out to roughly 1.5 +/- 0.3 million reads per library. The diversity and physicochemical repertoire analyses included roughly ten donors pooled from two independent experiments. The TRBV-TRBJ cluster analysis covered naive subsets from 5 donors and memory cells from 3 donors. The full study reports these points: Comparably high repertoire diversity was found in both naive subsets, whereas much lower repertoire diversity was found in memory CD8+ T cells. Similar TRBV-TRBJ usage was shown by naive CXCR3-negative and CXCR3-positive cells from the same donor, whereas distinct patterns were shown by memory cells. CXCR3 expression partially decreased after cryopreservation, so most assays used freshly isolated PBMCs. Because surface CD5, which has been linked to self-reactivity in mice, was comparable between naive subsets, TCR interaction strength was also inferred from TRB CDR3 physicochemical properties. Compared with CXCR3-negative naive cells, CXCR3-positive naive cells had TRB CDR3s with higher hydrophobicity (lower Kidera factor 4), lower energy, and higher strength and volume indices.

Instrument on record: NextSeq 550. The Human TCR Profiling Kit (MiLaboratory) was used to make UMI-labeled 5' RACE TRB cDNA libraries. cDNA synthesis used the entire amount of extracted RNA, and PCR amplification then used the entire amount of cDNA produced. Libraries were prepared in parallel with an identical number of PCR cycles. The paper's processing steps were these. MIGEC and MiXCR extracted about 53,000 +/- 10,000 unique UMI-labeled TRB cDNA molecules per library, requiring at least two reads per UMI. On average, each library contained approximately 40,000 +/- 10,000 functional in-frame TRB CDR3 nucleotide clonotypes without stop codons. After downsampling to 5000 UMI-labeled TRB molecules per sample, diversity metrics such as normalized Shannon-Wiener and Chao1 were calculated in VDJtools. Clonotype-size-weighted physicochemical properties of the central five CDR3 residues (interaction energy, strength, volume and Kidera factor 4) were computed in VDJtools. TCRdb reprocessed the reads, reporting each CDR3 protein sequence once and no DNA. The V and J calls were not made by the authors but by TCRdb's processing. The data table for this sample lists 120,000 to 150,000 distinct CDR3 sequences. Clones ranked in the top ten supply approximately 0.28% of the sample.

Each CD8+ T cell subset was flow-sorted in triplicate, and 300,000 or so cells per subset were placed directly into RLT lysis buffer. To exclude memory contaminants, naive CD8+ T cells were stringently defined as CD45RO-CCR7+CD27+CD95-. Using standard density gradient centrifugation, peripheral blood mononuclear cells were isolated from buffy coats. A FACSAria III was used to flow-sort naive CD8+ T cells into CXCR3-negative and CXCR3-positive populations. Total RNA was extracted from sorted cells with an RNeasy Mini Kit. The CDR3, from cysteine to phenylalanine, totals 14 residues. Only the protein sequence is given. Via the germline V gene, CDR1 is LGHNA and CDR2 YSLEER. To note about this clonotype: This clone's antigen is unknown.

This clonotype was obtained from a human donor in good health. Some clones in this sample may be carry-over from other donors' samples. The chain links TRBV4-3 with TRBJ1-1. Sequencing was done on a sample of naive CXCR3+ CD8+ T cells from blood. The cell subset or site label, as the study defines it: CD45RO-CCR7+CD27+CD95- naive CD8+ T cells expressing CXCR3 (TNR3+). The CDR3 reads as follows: CASSQERVVGTAFF.